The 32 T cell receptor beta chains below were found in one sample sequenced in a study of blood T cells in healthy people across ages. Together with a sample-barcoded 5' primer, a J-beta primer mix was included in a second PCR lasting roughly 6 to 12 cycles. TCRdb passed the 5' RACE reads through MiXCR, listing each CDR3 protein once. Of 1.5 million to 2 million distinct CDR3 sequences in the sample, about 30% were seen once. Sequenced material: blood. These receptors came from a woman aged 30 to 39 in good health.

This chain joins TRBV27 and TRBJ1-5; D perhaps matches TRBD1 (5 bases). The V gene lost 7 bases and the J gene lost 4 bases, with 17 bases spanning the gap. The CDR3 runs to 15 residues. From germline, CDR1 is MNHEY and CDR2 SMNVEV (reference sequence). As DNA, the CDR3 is TGTGCCAGCACTCCCGCGGGGGTCCGAAATCAGCCCCAGCATTTT. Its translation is CASTPAGVRNQPQHF.

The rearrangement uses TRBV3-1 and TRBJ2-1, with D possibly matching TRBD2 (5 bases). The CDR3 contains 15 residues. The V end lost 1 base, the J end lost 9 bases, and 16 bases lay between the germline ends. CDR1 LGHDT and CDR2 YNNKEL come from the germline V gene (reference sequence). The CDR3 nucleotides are TGTGCCAGCAGCCAAGCGGGTGGTAGACGGGGTGAGCAGTTCTTC. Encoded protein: CASSQAGGRRGEQFF.

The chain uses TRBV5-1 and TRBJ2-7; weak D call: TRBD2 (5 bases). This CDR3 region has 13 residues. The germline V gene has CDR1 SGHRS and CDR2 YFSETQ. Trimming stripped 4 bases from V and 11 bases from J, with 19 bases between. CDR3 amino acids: CASSITTQSGEYF. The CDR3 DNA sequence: TGCGCCAGCAGCATCACCACCCAGAGCGGCGAGTACTTC.

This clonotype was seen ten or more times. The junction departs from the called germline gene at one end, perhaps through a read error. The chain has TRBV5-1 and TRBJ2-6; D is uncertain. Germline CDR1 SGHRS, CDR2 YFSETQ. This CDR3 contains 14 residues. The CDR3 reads CASSSGAGANVLTF. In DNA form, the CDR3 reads TGTGCCAGCAGTTCAGGCGCTGGGGCCAACGTCCTGACTTTC.

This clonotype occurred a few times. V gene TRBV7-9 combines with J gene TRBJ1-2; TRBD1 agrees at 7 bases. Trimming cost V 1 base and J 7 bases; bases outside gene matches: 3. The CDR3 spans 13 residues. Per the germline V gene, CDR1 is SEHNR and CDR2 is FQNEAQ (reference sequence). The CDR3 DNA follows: TGTGCCAGCAGCTTAGATACAGGGGCTGGCTACACCTTC. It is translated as CASSLDTGAGYTF.

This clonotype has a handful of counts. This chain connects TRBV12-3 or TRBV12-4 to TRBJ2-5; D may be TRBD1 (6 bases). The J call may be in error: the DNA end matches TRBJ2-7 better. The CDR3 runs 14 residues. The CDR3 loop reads CASSLQQGPHEQYF. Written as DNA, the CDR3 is TGTGCCAGCAGTCTACAACAGGGTCCCCACGAGCAGTACTTC.

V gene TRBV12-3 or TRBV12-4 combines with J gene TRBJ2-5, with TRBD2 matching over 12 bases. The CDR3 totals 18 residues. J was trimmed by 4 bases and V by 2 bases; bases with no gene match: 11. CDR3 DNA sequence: TGTGCCAGCAGTTTAAGGCTAGCGGGGGGGTCGCTCTTAGAGACCCAGTACTTC. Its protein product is CASSLRLAGGSLLETQYF.

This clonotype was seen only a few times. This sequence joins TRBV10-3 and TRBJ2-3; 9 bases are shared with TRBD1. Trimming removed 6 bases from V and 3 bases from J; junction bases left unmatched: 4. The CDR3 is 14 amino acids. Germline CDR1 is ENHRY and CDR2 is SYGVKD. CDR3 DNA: TGTGCCATCAGCCCGGGACAGGGAACAGATACGCAGTATTTT. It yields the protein CAISPGQGTDTQYF.

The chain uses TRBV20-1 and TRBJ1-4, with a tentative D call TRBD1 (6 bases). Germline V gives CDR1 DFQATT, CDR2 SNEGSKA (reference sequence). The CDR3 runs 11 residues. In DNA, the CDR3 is TGCAGGGAGGGGGAGGATGAAAAACTGTTTTTT. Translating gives CREGEDEKLFF.

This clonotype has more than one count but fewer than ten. This CDR3 reads CASSYSNRGTGELFF. The CDR3 nucleotides read TGTGCCAGCAGTTACTCGAATAGGGGGACCGGGGAGCTGTTTTTT. The chain employs TRBV6-5 and TRBJ2-2, with TRBD1 as a possible D gene (6 bases). The length of the CDR3 is 15 residues. CDR1 and CDR2 from the germline V gene are MNHEY and SVGAGI. The V end lost 0 bases, the J end lost 5 bases, and 10 bases lay between the germline ends.

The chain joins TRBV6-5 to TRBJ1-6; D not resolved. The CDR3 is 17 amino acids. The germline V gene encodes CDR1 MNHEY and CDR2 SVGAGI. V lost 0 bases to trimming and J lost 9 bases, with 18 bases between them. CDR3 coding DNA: TGTGCCAGCAGTTACTCAGGTGCAGAAATAAAGTTTTCACCCCTCCACTTT. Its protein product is CASSYSGAEIKFSPLHF.

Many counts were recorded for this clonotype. The DNA of the CDR3 is TGCGCCAGCAGCCAAGATAAGAGCAGGGACGAGCAGTACTTC. As protein: CASSQDKSRDEQYF. The chain combines TRBV4-1 with TRBJ2-7, with a weak D call TRBD1 (5 bases). CDR3 length: 14 amino acids. The germline V gene has CDR1 MGHRA and CDR2 YSYEKL. The V gene lost 0 bases and the J gene lost 5 bases, with 11 bases spanning the gap.

This CDR3 is CASGGGTDSNQPQHF. The DNA of the CDR3 is TGTGCCAGCGGCGGGGGGACGGATAGCAATCAGCCCCAGCATTTT. This chain connects TRBV9 to TRBJ1-5; tentative D call: TRBD1 (5 bases). V was shortened by 7 bases and J by 0 bases, with 14 bases between the two germline ends. This CDR3 region has 15 residues. In germline, CDR1 is SGDLS, CDR2 YYNGEE.

The CDR3 loop reads CATSTPESPLHF. The CDR3 region has the DNA TGTGCCACCAGCACCCCCGAGTCACCCCTCCACTTT. The V call is TRBV15, the J call TRBJ1-6; D gene uncertain. Deletions cut 4 bases from V and 10 bases from J, with 8 bases between. Germline lookup yields CDR1 LNHNV and CDR2 YYDKDF (reference sequence). The CDR3 covers 12 residues.

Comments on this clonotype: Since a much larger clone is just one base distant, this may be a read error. CDR3 in amino acids: CASSLGGSSRRLDEQFF. The DNA of the CDR3 is TGTGCCAGCAGCTTAGGGGGTAGTTCCCGCAGATTAGATGAGCAGTTCTTC. The chain combines TRBV7-2 with TRBJ2-1; D gene ambiguous. V was clipped by 1 base and J by 8 bases, with 21 bases between them. The CDR3 has 17 residues. CDR1 is SGHTA, CDR2 FQGNSA, per germline. Variable domain in full (rest from reference TRBV7-2 and TRBJ2-1): GAGVSQSPSNKVTEKGKDVELRCDPISGHTALYWYRQSLGQGLEFLIYFQGNSAPDKSGLPSDRFSAERTGGSVSTLTIQRTQQEDSAVYLCASSLGGSSRRLDEQFFGPGTRLTVL.

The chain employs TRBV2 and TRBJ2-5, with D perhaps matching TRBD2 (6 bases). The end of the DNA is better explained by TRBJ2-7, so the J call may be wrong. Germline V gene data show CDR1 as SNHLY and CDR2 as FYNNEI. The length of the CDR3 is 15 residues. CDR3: CASRGGAKSLYEQYF. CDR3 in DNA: TGTGCCAGCAGAGGCGGGGCCAAATCTTTGTACGAGCAGTACTTC.

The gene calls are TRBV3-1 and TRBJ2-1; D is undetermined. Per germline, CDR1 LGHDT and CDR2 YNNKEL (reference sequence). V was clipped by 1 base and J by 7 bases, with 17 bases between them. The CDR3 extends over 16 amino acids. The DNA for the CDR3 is TGTGCCAGCAGCCAAGGGTTAATGACCGCAGCTAATGAGCAGTTCTTC. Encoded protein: CASSQGLMTAANEQFF.

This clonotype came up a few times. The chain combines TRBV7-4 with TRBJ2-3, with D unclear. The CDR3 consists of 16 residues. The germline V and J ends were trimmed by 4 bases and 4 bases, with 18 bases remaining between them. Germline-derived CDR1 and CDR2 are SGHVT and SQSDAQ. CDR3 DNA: TGTGCCAGCAGCTCCCCATCCCACCGAAAGGCAGATACGCAGTATTTT. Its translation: CASSSPSHRKADTQYF.

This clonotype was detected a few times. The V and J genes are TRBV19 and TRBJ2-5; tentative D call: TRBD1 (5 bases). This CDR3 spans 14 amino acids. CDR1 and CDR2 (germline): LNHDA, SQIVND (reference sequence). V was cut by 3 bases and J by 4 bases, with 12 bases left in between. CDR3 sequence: CASSMGQPGETQYF. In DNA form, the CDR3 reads TGTGCCAGTAGTATGGGGCAGCCCGGAGAGACCCAGTACTTC. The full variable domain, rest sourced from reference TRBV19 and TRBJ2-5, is DGGITQSPKYLFRKEGQNVTLSCEQNLNHDAMYWYRQDPGQGLRLIYYSQIVNDFQKGDIAEGYSVSREKKESFPLTVTSAQKNPTAFYLCASSMGQPGETQYFGPGTRLLVL.

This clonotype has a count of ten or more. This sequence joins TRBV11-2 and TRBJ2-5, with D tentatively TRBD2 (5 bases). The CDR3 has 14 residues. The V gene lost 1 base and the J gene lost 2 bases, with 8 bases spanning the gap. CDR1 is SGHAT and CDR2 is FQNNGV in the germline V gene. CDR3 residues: CASSLGTGQETQYF. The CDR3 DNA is TGTGCCAGCAGCTTAGGGACGGGGCAAGAGACCCAGTACTTC. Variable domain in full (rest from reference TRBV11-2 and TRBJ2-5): EAGVAQSPRYKIIEKRQSVAFWCNPISGHATLYWYQQILGQGPKLLIQFQNNGVVDDSQLPKDRFSAERLKGVDSTLKIQPAKLEDSAVYLCASSLGTGQETQYFGPGTRLLVL.

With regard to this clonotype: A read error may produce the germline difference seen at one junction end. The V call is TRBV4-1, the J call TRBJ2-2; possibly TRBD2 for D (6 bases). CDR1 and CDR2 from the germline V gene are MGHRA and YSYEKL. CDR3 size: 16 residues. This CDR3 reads CASSQRSRQNTGGLFF. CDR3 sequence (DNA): TGCGCCAGCAGCCAAAGATCCCGACAGAACACCGGGGGGCTGTTTTTT.

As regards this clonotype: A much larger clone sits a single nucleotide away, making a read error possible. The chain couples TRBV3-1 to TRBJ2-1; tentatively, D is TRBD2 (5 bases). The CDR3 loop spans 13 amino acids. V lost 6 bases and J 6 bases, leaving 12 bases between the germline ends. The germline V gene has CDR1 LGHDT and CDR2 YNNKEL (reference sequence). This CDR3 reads CASSGGPGNEQFF. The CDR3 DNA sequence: TGTGCCAGCAGTGGCGGGCCAGGCAATGAGCAGTTCTTC.

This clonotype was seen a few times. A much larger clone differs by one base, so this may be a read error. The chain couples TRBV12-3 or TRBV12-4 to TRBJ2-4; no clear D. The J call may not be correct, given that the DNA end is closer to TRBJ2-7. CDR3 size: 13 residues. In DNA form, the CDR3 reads TGTGCCAGCAGTATGGCCGTCTTTGGCGAGCAGTACTTC. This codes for CASSMAVFGEQYF.

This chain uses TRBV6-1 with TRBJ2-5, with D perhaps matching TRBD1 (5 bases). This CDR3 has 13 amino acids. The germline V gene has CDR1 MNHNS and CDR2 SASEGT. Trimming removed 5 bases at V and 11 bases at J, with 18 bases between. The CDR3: CASSYNFPGKQYF. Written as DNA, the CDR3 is TGTGCCAGCAGTTATAACTTCCCAGGGAAACAGTACTTC.

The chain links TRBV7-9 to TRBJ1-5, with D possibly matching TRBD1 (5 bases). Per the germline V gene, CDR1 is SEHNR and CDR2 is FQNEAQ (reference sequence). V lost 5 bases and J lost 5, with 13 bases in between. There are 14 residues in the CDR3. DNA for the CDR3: TGTGCCAGCAGCCCGGGAGGGGCTGATCAGCCCCAGCATTTT. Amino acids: CASSPGGADQPQHF.

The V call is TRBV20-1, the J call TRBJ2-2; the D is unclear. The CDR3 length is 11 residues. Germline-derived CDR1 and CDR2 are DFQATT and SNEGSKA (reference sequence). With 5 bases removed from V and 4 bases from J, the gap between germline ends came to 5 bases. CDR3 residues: CSAPFTGELFF. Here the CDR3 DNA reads TGCAGTGCTCCCTTCACCGGGGAGCTGTTTTTT.

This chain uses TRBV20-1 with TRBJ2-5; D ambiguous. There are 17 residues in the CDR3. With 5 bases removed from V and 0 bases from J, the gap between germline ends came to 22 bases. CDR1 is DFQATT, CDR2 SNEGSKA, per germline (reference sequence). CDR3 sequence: CSASAAASRLYQETQYF. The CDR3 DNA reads TGCAGTGCTTCCGCCGCGGCCAGCCGACTGTACCAAGAGACCCAGTACTTC.

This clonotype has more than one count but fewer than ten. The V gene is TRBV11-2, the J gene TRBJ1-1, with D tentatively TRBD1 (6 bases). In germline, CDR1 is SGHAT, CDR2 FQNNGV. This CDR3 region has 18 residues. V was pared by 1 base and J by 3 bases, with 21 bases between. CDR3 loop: CASSLVFPGASMDTEAFF. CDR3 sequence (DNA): TGTGCCAGCAGCTTAGTTTTCCCGGGGGCGTCTATGGACACTGAAGCTTTCTTT.

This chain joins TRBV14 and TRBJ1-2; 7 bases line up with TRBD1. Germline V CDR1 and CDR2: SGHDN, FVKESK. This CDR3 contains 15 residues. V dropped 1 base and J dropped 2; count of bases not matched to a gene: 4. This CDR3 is CASSQARQGNYGYTF. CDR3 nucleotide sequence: TGTGCCAGCAGCCAAGCCCGACAGGGCAACTATGGCTACACCTTC.

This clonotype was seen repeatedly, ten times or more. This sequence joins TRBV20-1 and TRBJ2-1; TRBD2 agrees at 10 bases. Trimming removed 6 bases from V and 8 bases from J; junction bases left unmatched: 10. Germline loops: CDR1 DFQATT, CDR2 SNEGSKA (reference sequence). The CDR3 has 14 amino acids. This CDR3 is CSAPRAGGQHEQFF. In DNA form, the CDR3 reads TGCAGTGCCCCTAGAGCGGGGGGGCAACATGAGCAGTTCTTC.

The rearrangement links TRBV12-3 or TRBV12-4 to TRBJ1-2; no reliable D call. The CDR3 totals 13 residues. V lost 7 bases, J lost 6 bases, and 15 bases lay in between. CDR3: CASTQGHEDGYTF. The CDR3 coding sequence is TGTGCCAGCACACAAGGGCACGAGGATGGCTACACCTTC.

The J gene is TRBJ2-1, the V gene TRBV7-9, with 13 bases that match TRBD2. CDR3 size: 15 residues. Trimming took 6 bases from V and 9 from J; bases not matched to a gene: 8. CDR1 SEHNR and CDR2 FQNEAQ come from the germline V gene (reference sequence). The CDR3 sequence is CASRDGLAGVSEQFF. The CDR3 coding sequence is TGTGCCAGCAGGGATGGACTAGCGGGAGTAAGTGAGCAGTTCTTC.